These 9 T cell receptor beta chains were all obtained from the same sample, sequenced in a study of OX40 agonist ivuxolimab in advanced cancers. Profiling relied on immunoSEQ multiplex PCR, and the TCRdb table lists in-frame clones only, not all of them. The repertoire consists of just over 90,000 clones, with more than 75% occurring once and the leading ten covering under 0.95%. Sequencing was performed on CD4+ or CD8+ T cells sorted from blood, taken in a trial of the OX40 agonist ivuxolimab. The receptors derive from an adult with an advanced solid tumor such as melanoma, head and neck, liver or kidney cancer.

The chain is built from TRBV4-2 and TRBJ2-2, with D possibly being TRBD1 (6 bases). Trimming left V 3 bases short and J 4 bases short, with 15 bases between. This CDR3 is built from 16 residues. CDR1 and CDR2 (germline): LGHNA, YNFKEQ. The CDR3 DNA sequence: TGTGCCAGCAGCCAGAATATCCTACAGGGCACCGGGGAGCTGTTTTTT. It translates to CASSQNILQGTGELFF.

Here the CDR3 reads CASSLTHGAGGDTQYF. The CDR3 nucleotides read TGTGCCAGCAGCTTAACCCATGGAGCGGGAGGTGATACGCAGTATTTT. This rearrangement joins TRBV7-2 to TRBJ2-3; 9 bases fit TRBD2. Per the germline V gene, CDR1 is SGHTA and CDR2 is FQGNSA. J lost 6 bases, V lost 2 bases, and 9 bases had no gene match. CDR3 length: 16 residues.

The chain recombines TRBV11-1 with TRBJ2-7; D is unresolved. The length of the CDR3 is 12 residues. The germline gives CDR1 SGHAT, CDR2 FQDESV (reference sequence). V was clipped by 10 bases and J by 3 bases, with 13 bases between them. DNA of the CDR3: TGTGCCACCCGGTACGGGCTCTACGAGCAGTACTTC. This encodes CATRYGLYEQYF.

The chain couples TRBV7-2 to TRBJ2-1; 8 bases line up with TRBD2. Germline V gene sequence: CDR1 SGHTA, CDR2 FQGNSA. The trim removed 5 bases at V and 8 bases at J, leaving 11 bases unmatched. The CDR3 consists of 15 residues. This CDR3 is CASSPSGSVRHEQFF. CDR3 bases: TGTGCCAGCAGCCCGAGCGGGAGCGTCAGGCATGAGCAGTTCTTC.

The sample holds one count of this clone. This sample also contains other DNA sequences that code for the same CDR3. This chain uses TRBV6-6 with TRBJ1-1, with D unclear. This CDR3 is 14 amino acids long. V was pared by 5 bases and J by 1 base, with 11 bases between. CDR1 and CDR2 from the germline V gene are MNHNY and SVGAGI (reference sequence). CDR3 amino acids: CASSNQPGNTEAFF. CDR3 sequence (DNA): TGTGCCAGCAGTAACCAGCCAGGGAACACTGAAGCTTTCTTT.

CDR3 region: CASSVDDTRETQYF. The CDR3 DNA reads as TGTGCCAGCAGCGTAGATGATACGCGAGAGACCCAGTACTTC. The chain carries TRBV9 and TRBJ2-5; D remains unclear. V was clipped by 0 bases and J by 4 bases, with 10 bases between them. CDR3 size: 14 residues. Germline CDR1 SGDLS, CDR2 YYNGEE.

The chain is built from TRBV27 and TRBJ2-7, with D tentatively TRBD2 (5 bases). The CDR3 runs 14 residues. Germline-derived CDR1 and CDR2 are MNHEY and SMNVEV (reference sequence). V was clipped by 5 bases and J by 6 bases, with 17 bases between them. The CDR3 spells CASSRRRVGGEQYF. Here the CDR3 DNA reads TGTGCCAGCAGTCGAAGGCGGGTGGGCGGCGAGCAGTACTTC.

The chain combines TRBV7-3 with TRBJ2-7; 7 bases match TRBD1. Germline CDR1 reads SGHTA; CDR2 reads FQGTGA. V trimming: 5 bases; J trimming: 3 bases; junction bases outside the gene matches: 7. This CDR3 is 14 amino acids long. The CDR3 sequence: CASSPRTGNYEQYF. The CDR3, as DNA: TGTGCCAGCAGCCCCAGGACAGGAAACTACGAGCAGTACTTC.

This chain uses TRBV13 with TRBJ1-1; possibly TRBD1 for D (6 bases). CDR1 and CDR2 (germline): PRHDT, FYEKMQ (reference sequence). V lost 6 bases to trimming and J lost 1 base, with 15 bases between them. The CDR3 runs 15 residues. The chain's CDR3 is CASSLISTGNTEAFF. DNA for the CDR3: TGTGCCAGCAGTCTTATCTCGACAGGGAACACTGAAGCTTTCTTT.